The text below deals with one T cell receptor beta chain. This clonotype has a handful of counts. Its binding antigen is unknown. No clone much larger than this one lies a single base away; base qualities are absent. The sample originates from a study of post-analysis software for immune sequencing data (dated by TCRdb to between 2014 and 2017). With regard to the full study: The recorded disease courses included relapsing-remitting, secondary progressive and progressive-relapsing multiple sclerosis, and some patients had no subtype annotation. A subset of samples was prepared in parallel using single-end sample barcoding, then pooled and co-amplified after Illumina adapter ligation. The patient repertoires were set against approximately 10 previously published healthy control repertoires from donors whose ages ranged from about 6 to 25 years.

Libraries were built with PCR. The data were produced on an Illumina HiSeq 2500. To reduce PCR and sequencing biases, unique molecular identifiers were built into the TCR beta cDNA libraries. Approximately 500,000 cDNA molecules were obtained per 1 to 10 million input T cells, so each molecule approximated one T cell. The patient libraries were prepared and sequenced with the same protocol used for the earlier healthy control dataset. Within a given batch, samples were prepared together, multiplexed and sequenced on the same HiSeq lane. The source study handled its data this way. Raw barcoded reads were processed with MIGEC, and single-read molecular identifier groups were discarded before consensus assembly and CDR3 extraction. VDJtools was used for post-analysis of the clonotype tables, and diversity was normalized by down-sampling every dataset to the size of the smallest sample. Repertoire overlap clustering matched CDR3 amino acid but not nucleotide sequences to correct batch-related cross-sample contamination. TCRdb's own reprocessing of the public reads used fastp at Q25 and MiXCR and kept productive beta chains. Rows with a matching CDR3 protein are joined into one entry that keeps the most common DNA and genes. The V and J calls come from TCRdb's annotation, not from the publication. A total of some 370,000 distinct CDR3 sequences appear in this sample, 30% to 45% of them only once. Around 15% of the sample is in the top ten clones.

TCR beta repertoires were profiled from peripheral blood of over 10 young patients with multiple sclerosis to demonstrate the VDJtools post-analysis software. The patients with multiple sclerosis were children and adolescents between about 6 and 16 years of age. The junction carries 13 bases between V and J, which are trimmed by 0 bases and 5 bases respectively. The germline V gene (reference sequence) supplies CDR1 LNHNV and CDR2 YYDKDF. From its cysteine to its phenylalanine, the CDR3 spans 15 amino acids. CDR3 DNA only is kept here, 45 bases in frame from base 1. Beyond this particular receptor, the publication reports: The multiple sclerosis patient group was slightly younger than the control group. Strong co-clustering of samples prepared in the same batch was shown by direct clustering with F measure, prompting a batch-effect correction. Compared with controls, multiple sclerosis patients had significantly lower normalized Chao1 diversity, a finding suggesting substantial peripheral T-cell clonal expansion. Significantly higher frequencies in patients than in controls were found for several TRBV segments, including TRBV5-6, TRBV5-1 and TRBV20-1.

Sample: blood. The sequence came from a girl aged 5 to 17 with multiple sclerosis. This chain is built from TRBV15 and TRBJ2-5, with the D gene tentatively TRBD1 or TRBD2, based on 5 matching bases in each. The CDR3 corresponds to CATSRDLGERETQYF. The DNA is TGTGCCACCAGCAGAGATCTGGGGGAGCGGGAGACCCAGTACTTC. The reference TRBV15 and TRBJ2-5 proteins fill in what lies around the CDR3, so the full variable domain reads DAMVIQNPRYQVTQFGKPVTLSCSQTLNHNVMYWYQQKSSQAPKLLFHYYDKDFNNEADTPDNFQSRRPNTSFCFLDIRSPGLGDTAMYLCATSRDLGERETQYFGPGTRLLVL.